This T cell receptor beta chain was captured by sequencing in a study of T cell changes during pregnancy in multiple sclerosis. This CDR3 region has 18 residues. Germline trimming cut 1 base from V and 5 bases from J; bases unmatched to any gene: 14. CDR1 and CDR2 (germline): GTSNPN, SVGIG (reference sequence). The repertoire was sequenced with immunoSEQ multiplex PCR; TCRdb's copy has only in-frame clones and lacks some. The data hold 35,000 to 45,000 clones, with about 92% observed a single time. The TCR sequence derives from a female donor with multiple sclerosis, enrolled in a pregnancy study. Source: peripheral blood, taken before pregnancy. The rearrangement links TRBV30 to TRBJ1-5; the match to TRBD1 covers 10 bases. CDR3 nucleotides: TGTGCCTGGAGTGCTGACAGGGGGCCGGGTCTAACCCATCAGCCCCAGCATTTT. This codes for CAWSADRGPGLTHQPQHF.